Here is one T cell receptor (beta chain) with its context. The antigen is unknown. The sample belongs to a study of shared clonotypes between healthy human individuals. Whole-study results and caveats: Sorted-subset sequencing, rarefaction showed, was incomplete despite large depth.

Trimming took off 6 bases at V and 0 bases at J, with 11 bases between the two ends. The CDR3 is 15 amino acids. The V gene's germline CDR1 is ENHRY and CDR2 SYGVKD. Produced via immunoSEQ multiplex PCR; TCRdb's table is partial and in-frame only. The table has roughly 2.4 million clones, 95% seen once; the top ten hold around 0.13%. Sequencing was carried out using naive CD4+ T cells sorted from blood. As to subset: CD45RA+ positively selected. The rearrangement links TRBV10-3 to TRBJ2-2; unclear D gene. The receptor was derived from a man younger than 35 in good health. CDR3 protein: CAISLRLPNTGELFF. CDR3 sequence (DNA): TGTGCCATCAGCCTCAGACTTCCGAACACCGGGGAGCTGTTTTTT.